These 29 T cell receptor beta chains share one sample of origin, sequenced in a study of cytomegalovirus exposure and HLA in healthy donors. The PCR had 60 Vbeta and 13 Jbeta primers. The repertoire was sequenced with immunoSEQ multiplex PCR; TCRdb's copy has only in-frame clones and lacks some. The sample includes 150,000 to 200,000 clones, approximately 80% of them seen just once. The specimen was PBMCs. These receptors came from a man aged 25-45 years in good health and CMV-seronegative.

The genes are TRBV15 and TRBJ2-1; no clear D. Germline V gene lookup returns CDR1 LNHNV and CDR2 YYDKDF (reference sequence). V was cut by 0 bases and J by 10 bases, with 10 bases left in between. The CDR3 is 13 residues long. CDR3 region: CATSRDFAREQFF. CDR3 coding DNA: TGTGCCACCAGCAGAGATTTCGCACGGGAGCAGTTCTTC.

The V and J genes are TRBV7-6 and TRBJ2-7; 7 nucleotides agree with TRBD2. CDR1 is SGHVS and CDR2 is FNYEAQ in the germline V gene. Trimming took 4 bases from V and 3 from J; bases not matched to a gene: 6. The CDR3 spans 14 residues. CDR3 region: CASSSAGLGYEQYF. The DNA of the CDR3 is TGTGCCAGCAGCTCGGCTGGACTAGGCTACGAGCAGTACTTC. Variable domain in full (rest from reference TRBV7-6 and TRBJ2-7): GAGVSQSPRYKVTKRGQDVALRCDPISGHVSLYWYRQALGQGPEFLTYFNYEAQQDKSGLPNDRFSAERPEGSISTLTIQRTEQRDSAMYRCASSSAGLGYEQYFGPGTRLTVT.

This clone occurred a few times. The CDR3 protein is CASSPLDISYNSPLHF. The CDR3 DNA sequence: TGTGCCAGCAGCCCTTTAGACATATCCTATAATTCACCCCTCCACTTT. The genes are TRBV7-9 and TRBJ1-6; D unresolved. The germline V gene encodes CDR1 SEHNR and CDR2 FQNEAQ (reference sequence). V dropped 5 bases and J dropped 1 base, with 12 bases sitting between them. CDR3 length: 16 residues.

This clone was seen more than once but under ten times. The chain is built from TRBV5-6 and TRBJ2-7, with TRBD2 identical over 8 bases. CDR1 SGHDT and CDR2 YYEEEE come from the germline V gene. V shed 7 bases, J shed 6 bases, and the junction held 9 bases outside the gene matches. The CDR3 runs to 13 residues. CDR3 in amino acids: CASSHNGGAEQYF. CDR3 coding DNA: TGTGCCAGCTCCCACAACGGGGGGGCCGAGCAGTACTTC.

This clone appeared a few times. The V call is TRBV27, the J call TRBJ2-1, with 12 positions matching TRBD1. CDR1 and CDR2 from the germline V gene are MNHEY and SMNVEV (reference sequence). J lost 8 bases, V lost 5 bases, and 4 bases had no gene match. The CDR3 extends over 14 amino acids. The CDR3: CASSPGTGGYEQFF. CDR3 nucleotide sequence: TGTGCCAGCAGTCCCGGGACAGGGGGCTATGAGCAGTTCTTC.

V is TRBV6-1 and J is TRBJ2-1; TRBD2 aligns across 12 bases. There are 15 residues in the CDR3. V lost 5 bases and J lost 4; bases outside the gene matches: 3. Germline assignment: CDR1 MNHNS and CDR2 SASEGT. For the CDR3, the DNA is TGTGCCAGCAGTAAAGGACTAGCGGGGTACAATGAGCAGTTCTTC. Its translation: CASSKGLAGYNEQFF.

This chain joins TRBV6-5 and TRBJ2-7; 7 nucleotides align to TRBD1. Germline values: CDR1 MNHEY, CDR2 SVGAGI. Trimming at V came to 6 bases and at J to 2 bases, leaving 10 bases not matched to a gene. The CDR3 extends over 15 amino acids. The DNA of the CDR3 is TGTGCCAGCAGACTCGGGACAGCCATTCCCTACGAGCAGTACTTC. It codes for CASRLGTAIPYEQYF.

The V call is TRBV19, the J call TRBJ1-1, with 10 bases identical to TRBD1. The V segment lost 1 base and the J segment 6 bases; nucleotides outside the gene matches: 5. This CDR3 is built from 15 residues. Germline CDR1 LNHDA, CDR2 SQIVND (reference sequence). The CDR3 nucleotides are TGTGCCAGTAGTATAGGCTGGACAGGGGGACCTGAAGCTTTCTTT. It specifies CASSIGWTGGPEAFF. Together with reference TRBV19 and TRBJ1-1, the CDR3 gives the full variable domain: DGGITQSPKYLFRKEGQNVTLSCEQNLNHDAMYWYRQDPGQGLRLIYYSQIVNDFQKGDIAEGYSVSREKKESFPLTVTSAQKNPTAFYLCASSIGWTGGPEAFFGQGTRLTVV.

This sequence joins TRBV6-6 and TRBJ1-6; 7 bases line up with TRBD1. Germline CDR1 MNHNY, CDR2 SVGAGI (reference sequence). Losses at the gene ends were 4 bases for V and 6 bases for J; bases not matched to a gene: 6. The CDR3 is 15 residues long. The CDR3 DNA sequence: TGTGCCAGCAGTTCAGACCGGGACAGTAATTCACCCCTCCACTTT. It specifies CASSSDRDSNSPLHF.

The V gene is TRBV7-6, the J gene TRBJ2-1, with 11 nucleotides matching TRBD1. Germline V gene lookup returns CDR1 SGHVS and CDR2 FNYEAQ. V dropped 4 bases and J dropped 7; count of bases not matched to a gene: 6. This CDR3 is 15 amino acids long. The CDR3 here is CASSSDRGLGNEQFF. In nucleotides, the CDR3 is TGTGCCAGCAGCTCGGACAGGGGGCTAGGGAATGAGCAGTTCTTC.

The chain employs TRBV1 and TRBJ2-1; TRBD2 reflects the table's D call only, with no check against the DNA. TRBV1 is reported as a pseudogene. The CDR3 runs to 22 residues. The CDR3 is CTSSQDSKRGAPPTSSYNEQFF. CDR3 in DNA: TGCACCAGCAGCCAAGATTCAAAGCGGGGGGCCCCCCCAACTAGCTCCTACAATGAGCAGTTCTTC.

The chain couples TRBV19 to TRBJ1-1; 7 bases fit TRBD1. After removal of 5 bases from V and 8 bases from J, the junction contained 11 bases not matched to a gene. The germline gives CDR1 LNHDA, CDR2 SQIVND (reference sequence). The CDR3 runs to 14 residues. The CDR3 DNA reads TGTGCCAGTAGTGCGGGACAGTCTCCCGGGGAAGCTTTCTTT. Residues: CASSAGQSPGEAFF.

The V and J genes are TRBV7-8 and TRBJ1-1, with D tentatively TRBD1 (5 bases). V was shortened by 4 bases and J by 0 bases, with 15 bases between the two germline ends. Germline V CDR1 and CDR2: SGHVS, FQNEAQ. The CDR3 has 16 residues. CDR3 sequence (DNA): TGTGCCAGCAGCTGGATCCGGGAGGGACTGAACACTGAAGCTTTCTTT. Amino acid sequence: CASSWIREGLNTEAFF.

The rearrangement uses TRBV28 and TRBJ1-4; TRBD1 is a possible D gene (5 bases). Per germline, CDR1 MDHEN and CDR2 SYDVKM. The CDR3 length is 16 residues. Trimming took off 4 bases at V and 8 bases at J, with 20 bases between the two ends. CDR3 sequence (DNA): TGTGCCAGCAGTTATCCTCGGGACTCCTATGGGGAAAAACTGTTTTTT. Its protein is CASSYPRDSYGEKLFF.

This sequence joins TRBV29-1 and TRBJ1-5, with TRBD1 matching 7 bases. The CDR3 is 12 residues long. V shed 7 bases and J 4 bases; nucleotides not matched to a gene: 4. The V gene's germline CDR1 is SQVTM and CDR2 ANQGSEA. CDR3 loop: CSARQGNQPQHF. The CDR3, as DNA: TGCAGCGCACGACAGGGTAATCAGCCCCAGCATTTT.

The chain joins TRBV5-1 to TRBJ2-5, with a weak D call TRBD2 (5 bases). Trimming removed 4 bases at V and 5 bases at J, with 15 bases between. The CDR3 is made up of 14 amino acids. Germline loops: CDR1 SGHRS, CDR2 YFSETQ. Written as DNA, the CDR3 is TGCGCCAGCAGCGTAACTAGTATAGCCGAGACCCAGTACTTC. This encodes CASSVTSIAETQYF. The full variable domain, in which reference TRBV5-1 and TRBJ2-5 provide the parts outside the CDR3, is KAGVTQTPRYLIKTRGQQVTLSCSPISGHRSVSWYQQTPGQGLQFLFEYFSETQRNKGNFPGRFSGRQFSNSRSEMNVSTLELGDSALYLCASSVTSIAETQYFGPGTRLLVL.

This clone was counted a few times. The CDR3 sequence: CASSSPRGTGAPEGAGELFF. CDR3 DNA sequence: TGTGCCAGCAGCTCCCCCAGAGGGACAGGGGCGCCCGAGGGGGCCGGGGAGCTGTTTTTT. The chain employs TRBV9 and TRBJ2-2, with TRBD1 matching 10 bases. CDR3 size: 20 residues. Per germline, CDR1 SGDLS and CDR2 YYNGEE. Losses at the gene ends were 4 bases for V and 6 bases for J; bases not matched to a gene: 21.

The chain carries TRBV27 and TRBJ1-1; D not resolved. Germline CDR1 is MNHEY and CDR2 is SMNVEV (reference sequence). The V end was cut by 2 bases, the J end by 4 bases, with 8 bases between. CDR3 length: 13 residues. Here the CDR3 DNA reads TGTGCCAGCAGTTTAGGAGGGTCCACTGAAGCTTTCTTT. It translates to CASSLGGSTEAFF.

J is TRBJ2-2 and V is TRBV15; 13 positions agree with TRBD2. Germline lookup yields CDR1 LNHNV and CDR2 YYDKDF (reference sequence). This CDR3 is 16 amino acids long. V was pared by 3 bases and J by 7 bases, with 5 bases of the junction left unmatched. The CDR3 DNA is TGTGCCACCAGCAGGAGACTAGCGGGAGGAAGCGGGGAGCTGTTTTTT. Encoded protein: CATSRRLAGGSGELFF.

This chain uses TRBV13 with TRBJ1-2; D might be TRBD1 (5 bases). The V end lost 0 bases, the J end lost 0 bases, and 8 bases lay between the germline ends. Per germline, CDR1 PRHDT and CDR2 FYEKMQ (reference sequence). The CDR3 runs 15 residues. The DNA for the CDR3 is TGTGCCAGCAGCTTAGGTGAAGGGGCTAACTATGGCTACACCTTC. Its translation: CASSLGEGANYGYTF.

This rearrangement joins TRBV7-2 to TRBJ2-7; 10 bases are a match to TRBD2. The CDR3 consists of 16 residues. Looked up from germline, CDR1 is SGHTA and CDR2 is FQGNSA. V lost 5 bases and J lost 4; bases outside the gene matches: 11. The CDR3 region is CASSPRGSGGVYEQYF. The CDR3 DNA reads TGTGCCAGCAGCCCGCGGGGAAGCGGGGGGGTATACGAGCAGTACTTC. The complete variable domain, with remaining parts taken from reference TRBV7-2 and TRBJ2-7, reads GAGVSQSPSNKVTEKGKDVELRCDPISGHTALYWYRQSLGQGLEFLIYFQGNSAPDKSGLPSDRFSAERTGGSVSTLTIQRTQQEDSAVYLCASSPRGSGGVYEQYFGPGTRLTVT.

This clone came up once. The CDR3 coding sequence is TGTGCCAGCAGCCAAGGCGGAGCCCGGTCGCGGAATCAGCCCCAGCATTTT. Protein: CASSQGGARSRNQPQHF. The chain combines TRBV7-2 with TRBJ1-5; no clear D gene. This CDR3 region has 17 residues. The V gene lost 5 bases and the J gene lost 4 bases, with 21 bases spanning the gap. Germline V gene sequence: CDR1 SGHTA, CDR2 FQGNSA. The whole variable domain, filled in from reference TRBV7-2 and TRBJ1-5, reads GAGVSQSPSNKVTEKGKDVELRCDPISGHTALYWYRQSLGQGLEFLIYFQGNSAPDKSGLPSDRFSAERTGGSVSTLTIQRTQQEDSAVYLCASSQGGARSRNQPQHFGDGTRLSIL.

This chain uses TRBV5-8 with TRBJ1-5, with a weak D call TRBD1 (5 bases). Per germline, CDR1 SGHTS and CDR2 YDEGEE. The CDR3 runs 14 residues. V was cut by 5 bases and J by 0 bases, with 9 bases left in between. The CDR3 DNA is TGTGCCAGCAGACCGCAGGGTAGCAATCAGCCCCAGCATTTT. This translates into CASRPQGSNQPQHF.

This rearrangement joins TRBV6-5 to TRBJ1-2; perhaps TRBD1 as D (6 bases). V was pared by 6 bases and J by 6 bases, with 14 bases between. The CDR3 sequence is 13 residues long. From germline, CDR1 is MNHEY and CDR2 SVGAGI. The CDR3 here is CASSDGGGNGYTF. The CDR3 region has the DNA TGTGCCAGCAGCGACGGCGGGGGCAATGGCTACACCTTC.

This clone appeared once. The chain is built from TRBV28 and TRBJ2-4; TRBD1 agrees at 10 bases. There are 15 residues in the CDR3. V was clipped by 6 bases and J by 7 bases; unmatched bases: 9. The germline CDR1 and CDR2 sequences are MDHEN and SYDVKM. The CDR3, as DNA: TGTGCCAGCAGGGTGACAGGGGGCGCGTCCAACATTCAGTACTTC. Residues: CASRVTGGASNIQYF.

This sequence joins TRBV6-1 and TRBJ2-7; D may be TRBD1 (5 bases). CDR1 and CDR2 (germline): MNHNS, SASEGT. The CDR3 sequence is 14 residues long. The V gene lost 7 bases and the J gene lost 2 bases, with 15 bases spanning the gap. The CDR3: CASKGQLSTYEQYF. The CDR3 region has the DNA TGTGCCAGCAAAGGACAACTCTCGACCTACGAGCAGTACTTC.

The chain carries TRBV29-1 and TRBJ2-1; 7 bases agree with TRBD2. J lost 0 bases, V lost 7 bases, and 12 bases had no gene match. Germline V lookup: CDR1 SQVTM, CDR2 ANQGSEA. The CDR3 has 16 residues. The CDR3 protein is CSAPKGSSGSYNEQFF. The DNA of the CDR3 is TGCAGCGCCCCTAAGGGTTCTAGCGGCTCCTACAATGAGCAGTTCTTC.

The chain links TRBV5-1 to TRBJ2-1, with unresolved D. Trimming shortened V by 0 bases and J by 12 bases, and 10 bases separated the two germline ends. The V gene's germline CDR1 is SGHRS and CDR2 YFSETQ. The length of the CDR3 is 12 residues. CDR3 nucleotide sequence: TGCGCCAGCAGCTTGGAGTCTGCTAGGCAGTTCTTC. It specifies CASSLESARQFF. Complete variable domain (other parts from reference TRBV5-1 and TRBJ2-1): KAGVTQTPRYLIKTRGQQVTLSCSPISGHRSVSWYQQTPGQGLQFLFEYFSETQRNKGNFPGRFSGRQFSNSRSEMNVSTLELGDSALYLCASSLESARQFFGPGTRLTVL.

The chain is built from TRBV25-1 and TRBJ2-7; the match to TRBD1 covers 7 bases. Germline assignment: CDR1 MGHDK and CDR2 SYGVNS. The V and J ends lost 2 bases and 3 bases, in that order; junction bases with no gene match: 1. CDR3 length equals 13 residues. CDR3 in amino acids: CASSEDRDYEQYF. The CDR3 bases are TGTGCCAGCAGTGAAGACAGGGACTACGAGCAGTACTTC.